This T cell receptor (beta chain) was documented in a study of control samples from healthy donors and cancer patients. Sequencing used immunoSEQ multiplex PCR; TCRdb keeps in-frame clones, though not all of them. Seen here are around 110,000 clones, roughly 91% observed once, and the top ten hold approximately 2.2%. The V end lost 0 bases, the J end lost 2 bases, and 9 bases lay between the germline ends. Germline V gives CDR1 SGDLS, CDR2 YYNGEE. CDR3 length equals 14 residues. V usage is TRBV9 and J usage is TRBJ2-7; possible D gene TRBD1, 6 bases. Sequencing used blood. This receptor was taken from an older woman in good health. The CDR3 is CASSVEGGPYEQYF. CDR3 DNA: TGTGCCAGCAGCGTAGAAGGGGGTCCCTACGAGCAGTACTTC.